This T cell receptor beta chain is from a study of cytomegalovirus exposure and HLA in healthy donors. Use of 60 Vbeta and 13 Jbeta primers characterized the PCR. Profiling relied on immunoSEQ multiplex PCR, and the TCRdb table lists in-frame clones only, not all of them. This sample has around 170,000 clones, with approximately 78% found just once. This clonotype was obtained from a young woman in good health and CMV-seronegative. What was sequenced was PBMCs.

CDR3 DNA sequence: TGTGCCAGCAGTGTCCGGGGTTCCTACAATGAGCAGTTCTTC. It encodes CASSVRGSYNEQFF. This chain connects TRBV6-5 to TRBJ2-1, with D tentatively TRBD2 (5 bases). V lost 5 bases, J lost 1 base, and 9 bases lay in between. In germline, CDR1 is MNHEY, CDR2 SVGAGI. The CDR3 has 14 residues.